The 2 T cell receptor beta chains in this list originate from one sample, sequenced in a study of STAT3 mutations in large granular lymphocyte leukemia. Overall study findings and caveats: Every T-LGLL patient had at least one immunodominant TCRbeta clonotype.

The antigens of these receptors remain unknown. Generated by immunoSEQ multiplex PCR, the TCRdb table keeps only in-frame clones and is missing some. The sample data list 2,000 to 3,000 clones. Sequencing input: PBMCs. The receptors derive from a human donor with T large granular lymphocyte leukemia. The donor label of this sample is uncertain. Some clones in this sample may be carry-over from other donors' samples.

Turning to this clone: This CDR3 is missing its conserved last phenylalanine or tryptophan, likely due to a read error. The limits of the CDR3 on the DNA are not certain, so only TCRdb's listed CDR3 is given. The chain recombines TRBV29-1 with TRBJ2-7; the table's D gene call, TRBD1, was not cross checked with the DNA. The CDR3 comprises 8 residues, both ends counted. Germline V gives CDR1 SQVTM, CDR2 ANQGSEA. The CDR3 spells CSVGEPYE.

Note on this clone: Since the CDR3 does not end with the conserved phenylalanine or tryptophan, this likely comes from a read error. The limits of the CDR3 on the DNA are not certain, so only TCRdb's listed CDR3 is given. The gene calls are TRBV7-2 and TRBJ1-6; the D segment call TRBD1 is taken from the table without a DNA check. The CDR3 has 11 residues if both end residues are counted. From germline, CDR1 is SGHTA and CDR2 FQGNSA. CDR3 sequence: CASRIRASNSP.